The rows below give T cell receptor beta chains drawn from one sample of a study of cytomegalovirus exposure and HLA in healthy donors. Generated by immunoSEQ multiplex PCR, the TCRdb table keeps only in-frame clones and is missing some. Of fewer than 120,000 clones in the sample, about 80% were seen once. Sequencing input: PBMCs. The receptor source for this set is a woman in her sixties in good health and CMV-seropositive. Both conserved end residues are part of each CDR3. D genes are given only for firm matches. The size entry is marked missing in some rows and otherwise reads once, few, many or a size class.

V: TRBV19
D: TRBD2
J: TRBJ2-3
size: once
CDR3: CASSGLAGVAPSTDTQYF
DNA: TGTGCCAGTAGTGGGCTAGCGGGAGTTGCGCCTAGCACAGATACGCAGTATTTT

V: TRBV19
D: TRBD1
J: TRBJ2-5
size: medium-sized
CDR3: CASSPGTGTGTQYF
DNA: TGTGCCAGTAGTCCTGGGACAGGCACGGGGACCCAGTACTTC

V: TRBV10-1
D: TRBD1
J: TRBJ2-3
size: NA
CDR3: CALSGGPPDTQYF
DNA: TGCGCCTTATCAGGGGGCCCCCCAGATACGCAGTATTTT

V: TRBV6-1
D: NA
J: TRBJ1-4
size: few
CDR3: CASSESGANEKLFF
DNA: TGTGCCAGCAGTGAATCTGGGGCAAATGAAAAACTGTTTTTT

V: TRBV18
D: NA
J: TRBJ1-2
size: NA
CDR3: CASSPPTRDGYGYTF
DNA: TGTGCCAGCTCACCACCGACCCGGGATGGCTATGGCTACACCTTC

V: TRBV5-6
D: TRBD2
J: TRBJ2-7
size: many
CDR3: CASSLTSGNVGEQYF
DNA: TGTGCCAGCAGCTTGACTAGCGGGAATGTTGGCGAGCAGTACTTC

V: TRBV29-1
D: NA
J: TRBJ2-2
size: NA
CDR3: CSGGRGLAGELFF
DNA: TGCAGCGGGGGGCGGGGGCTGGCCGGGGAGCTGTTTTTT

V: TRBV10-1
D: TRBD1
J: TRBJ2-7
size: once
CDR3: CASSDAGQGYEQYF
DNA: TGCGCCAGCAGTGATGCGGGACAGGGCTACGAGCAGTACTTC

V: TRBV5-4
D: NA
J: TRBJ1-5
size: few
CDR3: CASSLGQSNQPQHF
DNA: TGTGCCAGCAGCTTGGGACAGAGCAATCAGCCCCAGCATTTT

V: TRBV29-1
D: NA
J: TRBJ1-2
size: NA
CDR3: CSVEGPTRYGYTF
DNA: TGCAGCGTTGAAGGGCCTACTAGATATGGCTACACCTTC

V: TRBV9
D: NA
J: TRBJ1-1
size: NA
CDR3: CASSAKTGTLRGLNTEAFF
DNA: TGTGCCAGCAGCGCGAAAACAGGGACCCTCAGGGGCTTGAACACTGAAGCTTTCTTT

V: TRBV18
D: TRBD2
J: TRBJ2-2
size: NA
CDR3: CASSPPTGGTGELFF
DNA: TGTGCCAGCTCACCACCGACGGGAGGCACCGGGGAGCTGTTTTTT

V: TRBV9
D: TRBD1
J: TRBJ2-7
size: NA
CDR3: CASSVGTGGAYEQYF
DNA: TGTGCCAGCAGCGTAGGGACAGGGGGCGCTTACGAGCAGTACTTC

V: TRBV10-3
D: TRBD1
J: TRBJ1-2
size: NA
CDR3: CAISYSGQAELKANYGYTF
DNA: TGTGCCATCAGTTATTCAGGACAGGCGGAACTTAAAGCTAACTATGGCTACACCTTC

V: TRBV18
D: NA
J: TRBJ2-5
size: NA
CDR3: CASSPMFASQETQYF
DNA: TGTGCCAGCTCACCAATGTTCGCTAGCCAAGAGACCCAGTACTTC

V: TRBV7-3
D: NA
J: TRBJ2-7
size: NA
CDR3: CASSLEGPTREQYF
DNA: TGTGCCAGCAGCTTAGAGGGCCCCACCCGCGAGCAGTACTTC

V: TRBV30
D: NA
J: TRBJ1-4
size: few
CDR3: CAWLDGWEKLFF
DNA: TGTGCCTGGTTAGATGGTTGGGAAAAACTGTTTTTT

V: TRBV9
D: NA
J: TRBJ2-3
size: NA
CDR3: CASSGRTTDTQYF
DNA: TGTGCCAGCAGCGGAAGAACTACAGATACGCAGTATTTT

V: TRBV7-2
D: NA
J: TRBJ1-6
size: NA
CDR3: CASSLVREGVRNSPLHF
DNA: TGTGCCAGCAGCTTAGTACGTGAGGGTGTGCGTAATTCACCCCTCCACTTT

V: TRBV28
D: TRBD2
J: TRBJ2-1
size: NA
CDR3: CASSSPLAGVYNEQFF
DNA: TGTGCCAGCAGCTCCCCACTAGCGGGAGTTTACAATGAGCAGTTCTTC

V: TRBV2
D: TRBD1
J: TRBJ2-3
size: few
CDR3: CASKRDRGSDTQYF
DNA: TGTGCCAGCAAAAGGGACAGGGGATCAGATACGCAGTATTTT

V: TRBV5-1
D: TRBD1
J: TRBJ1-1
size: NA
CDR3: CASSLTGVNMNTEAFF
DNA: TGCGCCAGCAGCTTGACAGGGGTGAACATGAACACTGAAGCTTTCTTT

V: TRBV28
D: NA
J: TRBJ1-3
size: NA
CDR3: CASSLLRDSSGNTIYF
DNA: TGTGCCAGCAGTTTATTGAGGGATAGCTCTGGAAACACCATATATTTT

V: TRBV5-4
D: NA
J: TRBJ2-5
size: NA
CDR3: CASSLDSQETQYF
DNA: TGTGCCAGCAGCTTGGACAGTCAAGAGACCCAGTACTTC

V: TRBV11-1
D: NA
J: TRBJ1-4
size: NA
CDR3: CASSLAAAEKLFF
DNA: TGTGCCAGCAGCCTGGCGGCAGCAGAAAAACTGTTTTTT

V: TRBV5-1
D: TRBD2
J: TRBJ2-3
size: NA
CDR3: CASSLWGTTGTDTQYF
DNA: TGCGCCAGCAGCTTGTGGGGGACTACGGGCACAGATACGCAGTATTTT

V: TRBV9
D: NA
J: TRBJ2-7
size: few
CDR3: CASSDKQKTAYEQYF
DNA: TGTGCCAGCAGTGACAAGCAGAAGACGGCATACGAGCAGTACTTC

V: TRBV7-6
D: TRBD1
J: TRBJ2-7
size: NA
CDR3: CASSPYTGTGGSSQYF
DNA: TGTGCCAGCAGCCCTTACACCGGGACAGGGGGCTCCTCGCAGTACTTC

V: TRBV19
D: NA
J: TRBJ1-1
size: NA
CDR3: CASTLQLNTEAFF
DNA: TGTGCCAGTACCCTACAGTTGAACACTGAAGCTTTCTTT

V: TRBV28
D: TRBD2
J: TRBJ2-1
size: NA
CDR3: CASSSPGSGGDNEQFF
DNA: TGTGCCAGCAGTTCTCCGGGGAGCGGGGGGGACAATGAGCAGTTCTTC

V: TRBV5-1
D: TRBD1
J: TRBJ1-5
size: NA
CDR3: CASSLRQGEEPRHF
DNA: TGCGCCAGCAGCCTACGACAGGGGGAGGAGCCCCGGCATTTT

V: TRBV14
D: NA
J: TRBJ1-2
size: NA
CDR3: CASSQAATGGYGYTF
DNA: TGTGCCAGCAGCCAAGCGGCGACGGGAGGCTATGGCTACACCTTC

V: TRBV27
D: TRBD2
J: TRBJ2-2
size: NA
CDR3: CASSATSGKNTGELFF
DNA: TGTGCCAGCAGTGCCACTAGCGGGAAGAACACCGGGGAGCTGTTTTTT

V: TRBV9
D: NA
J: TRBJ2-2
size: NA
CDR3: CASSGGASTGELFF
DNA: TGTGCCAGCAGTGGCGGGGCTTCCACCGGGGAGCTGTTTTTT

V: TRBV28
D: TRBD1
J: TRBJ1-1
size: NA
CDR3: CASGSQGAAGTEAFF
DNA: TGTGCCAGCGGTTCACAGGGGGCCGCGGGCACTGAAGCTTTCTTT

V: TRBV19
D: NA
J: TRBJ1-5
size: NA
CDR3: CASKGQNSNQPQHF
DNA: TGTGCCAGTAAGGGACAAAATAGCAATCAGCCCCAGCATTTT

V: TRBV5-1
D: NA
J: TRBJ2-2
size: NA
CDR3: CASSLLGQSNTGELFF
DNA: TGCGCCAGCAGCTTGCTAGGACAGTCGAACACCGGGGAGCTGTTTTTT

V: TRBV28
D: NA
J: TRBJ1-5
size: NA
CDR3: CASSLRQSVQHF
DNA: TGTGCCAGCAGTTTAAGACAGTCTGTTCAGCATTTT

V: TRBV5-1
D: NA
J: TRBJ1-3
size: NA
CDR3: CASSLGGQLASGNTIYF
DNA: TGCGCCAGCAGCTTGGGGGGACAATTAGCCTCTGGAAACACCATATATTTT

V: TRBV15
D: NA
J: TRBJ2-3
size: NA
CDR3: CATSRDRILARKLDTQYF
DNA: TGTGCCACCAGCAGAGATCGGATTCTAGCGAGGAAACTGGATACGCAGTATTTT

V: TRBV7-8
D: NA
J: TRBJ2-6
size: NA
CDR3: CASSLTTSGANVLTF
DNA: TGTGCCAGCAGCTTAACTACCTCTGGGGCCAACGTCCTGACTTTC

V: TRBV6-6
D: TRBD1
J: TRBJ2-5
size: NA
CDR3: CASSYQGVQETQYF
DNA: TGTGCCAGCAGTTACCAGGGGGTCCAAGAGACCCAGTACTTC

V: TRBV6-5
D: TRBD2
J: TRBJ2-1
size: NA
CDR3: CASSSGTRASNEQFF
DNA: TGTGCCAGCAGCTCCGGGACTAGGGCCTCCAATGAGCAGTTCTTC

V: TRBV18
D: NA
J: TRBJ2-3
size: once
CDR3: CASSPGGGYDDTQYF
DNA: TGTGCCAGCTCACCAGGGGGCGGATATGATGATACGCAGTATTTT

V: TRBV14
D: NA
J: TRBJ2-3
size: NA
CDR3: CASSQQWSTDTQYF
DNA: TGTGCCAGCAGCCAACAGTGGTCAACAGATACGCAGTATTTT

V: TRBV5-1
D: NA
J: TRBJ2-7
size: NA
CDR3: CASSPGRTTSYEQYF
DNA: TGCGCCAGCAGCCCGGGACGGACTACATCTTACGAGCAGTACTTC

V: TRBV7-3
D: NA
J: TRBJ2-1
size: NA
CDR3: CASSLQGHNEQFF
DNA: TGTGCCAGCAGCTTACAGGGCCACAATGAGCAGTTCTTC

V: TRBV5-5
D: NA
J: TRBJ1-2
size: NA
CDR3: CASSLGPGGVRSGYTF
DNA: TGTGCCAGCAGCTTGGGGCCGGGGGGGGTTCGTAGTGGCTACACCTTC

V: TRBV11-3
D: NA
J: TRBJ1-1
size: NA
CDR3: CASSLRMNTEAFF
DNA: TGTGCCAGCAGCTTGAGGATGAACACTGAAGCTTTCTTT

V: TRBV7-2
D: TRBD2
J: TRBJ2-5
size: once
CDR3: CASSSKAGETQYF
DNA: TGTGCCAGCAGCTCTAAAGCGGGGGAGACCCAGTACTTC

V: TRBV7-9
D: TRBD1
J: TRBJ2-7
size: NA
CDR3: CASSPDRGDEQYF
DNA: TGTGCCAGCAGTCCCGACAGGGGCGACGAGCAGTACTTC

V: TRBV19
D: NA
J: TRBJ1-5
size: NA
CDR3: CASSIVQYGNQPQHF
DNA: TGTGCCAGTAGTATTGTACAGTATGGCAATCAGCCCCAGCATTTT

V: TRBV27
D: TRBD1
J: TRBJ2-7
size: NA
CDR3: CASSLYTPDRVVSYEQYF
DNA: TGTGCCAGCAGTTTATATACCCCCGACAGGGTTGTATCCTACGAGCAGTACTTC

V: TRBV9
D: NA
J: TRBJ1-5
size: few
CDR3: CASRGPPGSNQPQHF
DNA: TGTGCCAGCAGAGGCCCGCCGGGAAGCAATCAGCCCCAGCATTTT

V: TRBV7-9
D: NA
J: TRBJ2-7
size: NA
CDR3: CASSTTQGRPIYEQYF
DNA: TGTGCCAGCAGCACCACACAGGGTCGTCCGATATACGAGCAGTACTTC